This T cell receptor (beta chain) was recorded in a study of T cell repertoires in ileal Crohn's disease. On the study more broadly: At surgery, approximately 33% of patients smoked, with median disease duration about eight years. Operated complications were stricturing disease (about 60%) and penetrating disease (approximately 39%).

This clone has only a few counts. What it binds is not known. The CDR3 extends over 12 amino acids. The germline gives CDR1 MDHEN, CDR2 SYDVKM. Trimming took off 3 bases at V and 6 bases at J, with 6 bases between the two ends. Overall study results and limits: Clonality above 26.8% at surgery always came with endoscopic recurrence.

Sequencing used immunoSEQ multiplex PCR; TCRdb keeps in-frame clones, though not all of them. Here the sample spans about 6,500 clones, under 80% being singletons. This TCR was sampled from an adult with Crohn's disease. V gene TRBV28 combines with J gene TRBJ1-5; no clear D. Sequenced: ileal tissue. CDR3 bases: TGTGCCAGCAGTTTCATGAGTCAGCCCCAGCATTTT. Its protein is CASSFMSQPQHF.